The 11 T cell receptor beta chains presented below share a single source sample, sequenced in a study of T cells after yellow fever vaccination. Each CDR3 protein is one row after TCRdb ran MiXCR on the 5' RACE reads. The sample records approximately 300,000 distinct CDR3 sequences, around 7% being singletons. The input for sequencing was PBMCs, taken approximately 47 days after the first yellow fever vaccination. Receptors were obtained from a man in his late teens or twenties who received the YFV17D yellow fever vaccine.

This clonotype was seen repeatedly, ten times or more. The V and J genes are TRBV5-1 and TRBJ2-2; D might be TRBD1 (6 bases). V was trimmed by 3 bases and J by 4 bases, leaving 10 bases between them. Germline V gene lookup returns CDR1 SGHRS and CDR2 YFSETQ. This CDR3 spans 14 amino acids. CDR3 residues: CASSSDSSTGELFF. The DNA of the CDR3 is TGCGCCAGCAGCTCGGACAGTTCCACCGGGGAGCTGTTTTTT. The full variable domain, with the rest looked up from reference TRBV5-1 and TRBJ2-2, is KAGVTQTPRYLIKTRGQQVTLSCSPISGHRSVSWYQQTPGQGLQFLFEYFSETQRNKGNFPGRFSGRQFSNSRSEMNVSTLELGDSALYLCASSSDSSTGELFFGEGSRLTVL.

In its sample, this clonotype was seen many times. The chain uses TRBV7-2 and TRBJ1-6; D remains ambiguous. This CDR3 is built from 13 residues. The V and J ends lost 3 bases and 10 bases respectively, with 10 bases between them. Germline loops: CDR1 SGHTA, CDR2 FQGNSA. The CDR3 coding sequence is TGTGCCAGCAGCTTTTCAGGAAAGTCACCCCTCCACTTT. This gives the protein CASSFSGKSPLHF.

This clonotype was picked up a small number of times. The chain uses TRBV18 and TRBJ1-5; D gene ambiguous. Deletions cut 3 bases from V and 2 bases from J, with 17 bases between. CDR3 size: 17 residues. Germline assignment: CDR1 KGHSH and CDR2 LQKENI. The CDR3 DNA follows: TGTGCCAGCTCACCCCCCGGGCTGGGGTGGGGCAATCAGCCCCAGCATTTT. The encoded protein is CASSPPGLGWGNQPQHF.

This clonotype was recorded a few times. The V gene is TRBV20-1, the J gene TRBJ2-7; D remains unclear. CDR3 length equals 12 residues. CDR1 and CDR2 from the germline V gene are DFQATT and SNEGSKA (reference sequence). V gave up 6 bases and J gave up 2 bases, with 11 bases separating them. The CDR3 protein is CSASSVPYEQYF. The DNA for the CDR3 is TGCAGTGCGAGCTCGGTCCCCTACGAGCAGTACTTC.

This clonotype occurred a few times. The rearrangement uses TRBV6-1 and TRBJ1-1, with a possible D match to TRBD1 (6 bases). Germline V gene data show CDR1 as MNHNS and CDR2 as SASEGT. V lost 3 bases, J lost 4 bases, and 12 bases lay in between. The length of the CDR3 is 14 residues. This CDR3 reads CASSDMGGRTEAFF. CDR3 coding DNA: TGTGCCAGCAGTGATATGGGGGGCCGCACTGAAGCTTTCTTT.

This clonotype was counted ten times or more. CDR3 bases: TGCAGTGCTTATGACCCAGATACGCAGTATTTT. Protein: CSAYDPDTQYF. The rearrangement joins TRBV20-1 to TRBJ2-3, with D unclear. Germline-derived CDR1 and CDR2 are DFQATT and SNEGSKA (reference sequence). Trimming took off 5 bases at V and 4 bases at J, with 7 bases between the two ends. The CDR3 loop spans 11 amino acids.

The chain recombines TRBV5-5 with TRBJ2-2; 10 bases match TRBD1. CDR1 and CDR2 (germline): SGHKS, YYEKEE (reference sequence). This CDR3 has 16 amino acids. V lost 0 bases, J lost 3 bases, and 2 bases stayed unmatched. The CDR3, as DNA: TGTGCCAGCAGCTTGGGACAGGGGGCAGACACCGGGGAGCTGTTTTTT. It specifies CASSLGQGADTGELFF.

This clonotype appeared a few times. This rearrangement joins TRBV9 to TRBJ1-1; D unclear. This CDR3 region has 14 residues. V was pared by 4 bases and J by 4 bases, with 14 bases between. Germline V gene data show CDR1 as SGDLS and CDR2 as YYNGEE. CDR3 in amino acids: CASSPTDRGTEAFF. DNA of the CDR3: TGTGCCAGCAGCCCGACGGACCGAGGCACTGAAGCTTTCTTT.

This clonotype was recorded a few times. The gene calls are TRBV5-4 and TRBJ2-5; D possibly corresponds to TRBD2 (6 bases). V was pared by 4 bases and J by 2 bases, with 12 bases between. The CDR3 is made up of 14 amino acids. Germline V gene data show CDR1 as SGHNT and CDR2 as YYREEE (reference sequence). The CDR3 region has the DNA TGTGCCAGCAGCCCCGGGACTCTACAAGAGACCCAGTACTTC. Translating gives CASSPGTLQETQYF.

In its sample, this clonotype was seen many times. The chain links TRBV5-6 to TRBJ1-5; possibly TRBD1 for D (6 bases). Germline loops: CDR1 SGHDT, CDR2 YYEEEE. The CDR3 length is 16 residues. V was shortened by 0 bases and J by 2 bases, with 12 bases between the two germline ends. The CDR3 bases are TGTGCCAGCAGCTTGGGTGCGGGGGCTCGCAATCAGCCCCAGCATTTT. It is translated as CASSLGAGARNQPQHF. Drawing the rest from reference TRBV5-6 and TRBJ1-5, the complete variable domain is DAGVTQSPTHLIKTRGQQVTLRCSPKSGHDTVSWYQQALGQGPQFIFQYYEEEERQRGNFPDRFSGHQFPNYSSELNVNALLLGDSALYLCASSLGAGARNQPQHFGDGTRLSIL.

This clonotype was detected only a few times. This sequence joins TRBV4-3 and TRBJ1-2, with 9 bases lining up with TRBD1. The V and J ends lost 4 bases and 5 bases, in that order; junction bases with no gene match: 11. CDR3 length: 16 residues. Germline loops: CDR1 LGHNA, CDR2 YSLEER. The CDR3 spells CASSLGNRGHGYGYTF. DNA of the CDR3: TGCGCCAGCAGCCTAGGGAACAGGGGGCACGGATATGGCTACACCTTC.